This is a list of T cell receptor beta chains from one sample in a study of blood T cell repertoires in COVID-19. Sequenced by immunoSEQ multiplex PCR; TCRdb stores in-frame clones only, minus some. This sample carries about 200,000 clones, about 88% of them seen once, and the ten largest clones take about 1.7%. Specimen: peripheral blood. These receptors were taken from a man aged 18 to 29 with active or convalescent COVID-19. Each CDR3 is given with its conserved first and last residue. Each record gives: J gene, clone size, V gene, D gene, CDR3 protein, CDR3 DNA. D genes are given only for firm matches. The size entry is marked missing in some rows and otherwise reads once, few, many or a size class.

TRBJ2-2 | . | TRBV27 | TRBD2 | CASSLYKAGGSTGELFF | TGTGCCAGCAGTTTATACAAAGCGGGGGGAAGCACCGGGGAGCTGTTTTTT
TRBJ1-1 | . | TRBV10-3 | TRBD1 | CATGTDMNTEAFF | TGTGCCACCGGGACAGATATGAACACTGAAGCTTTCTTT
TRBJ1-1 | . | TRBV9 | . | CASSGRELQGTEAFF | TGTGCCAGCAGCGGAAGGGAGTTACAGGGCACTGAAGCTTTCTTT
TRBJ1-3 | . | TRBV19 | . | CASKPDFSGNTIYF | TGTGCCAGTAAACCGGACTTCTCTGGAAACACCATATATTTT
TRBJ2-3 | . | TRBV5-6 | TRBD1 | CASSSIPGQAQYF | TGTGCCAGCAGCTCCATTCCGGGACAGGCGCAGTATTTT
TRBJ1-5 | . | TRBV11-2 | TRBD1 | CASSTQGDQPQHF | TGTGCCAGCAGCACACAGGGGGATCAGCCCCAGCATTTT
TRBJ2-3 | . | TRBV3-1/TRBV3-2 | TRBD2 | CASSQSGRTSGTTQYF | TGTGCCAGCAGCCAAAGCGGAAGGACTAGCGGAACTACGCAGTATTTT
TRBJ2-1 | . | TRBV7-3 | TRBD2 | CASSLRSGTTYNEQFF | TGTGCCAGCAGCTTACGTTCCGGGACTACCTACAATGAGCAGTTCTTC
TRBJ2-1 | . | TRBV11-3 | . | CASSLRDGGNEQFF | TGTGCCAGCAGCCTCCGGGACGGGGGCAATGAGCAGTTCTTC
TRBJ2-7 | once | TRBV11-2 | . | CASSLEGVGTGEQYF | TGTGCCAGCAGCTTAGAGGGGGTGGGGACTGGCGAGCAGTACTTC
TRBJ2-3 | . | TRBV9 | . | CASSSREPGTDTQYF | TGTGCCAGCAGCTCCCGGGAGCCCGGGACAGATACGCAGTATTTT
TRBJ2-2 | . | TRBV10-2 | TRBD1 | CASFGTAAGELFF | TGCGCCAGCTTTGGGACAGCCGCCGGGGAGCTGTTTTTT
TRBJ1-1 | once | TRBV27 | TRBD1 | CASSSRGLNTEAFF | TGTGCCAGCAGTTCCAGGGGGCTGAACACTGAAGCTTTCTTT
TRBJ2-3 | few | TRBV9 | . | CASSVGRGTDTQYF | TGTGCCAGCAGCGTAGGCAGGGGCACAGATACGCAGTATTTT
TRBJ2-3 | . | TRBV7-2 | TRBD2 | CASSLPLGLAGLDTQYF | TGTGCCAGCAGCTTACCTTTGGGACTAGCGGGGCTGGATACGCAGTATTTT
TRBJ1-3 | . | TRBV3-1/TRBV3-2 | TRBD1 | CASSWDSFSGNTIYF | TGTGCCAGCAGCTGGGACAGCTTCTCTGGAAACACCATATATTTT
TRBJ2-7 | once | TRBV11-2 | TRBD2 | CASSLVFGRASDEQYF | TGTGCCAGCAGCTTAGTCTTTGGGAGGGCTTCTGACGAGCAGTACTTC
TRBJ1-5 | once | TRBV7-8 | TRBD1 | CASSSKTGVNQPQHF | TGTGCCAGCAGCTCCAAGACAGGGGTCAATCAGCCCCAGCATTTT